This T cell receptor (beta chain) is from a study of CD8+CD57+ T cells in acquired aplastic anemia. TCR beta VDJ combinations and CDR3 sequences were profiled from genomic DNA. TCRdb re-called the reads with MiXCR, one entry per CDR3 protein. Of around 200,000 distinct CDR3 sequences detected, around three fifths appear once; the ten largest clones hold under 60%. CDR1 is LNHDA, CDR2 SQIVND, per germline (reference sequence). There are 14 residues in the CDR3. Trimming stripped 4 bases from V and 8 bases from J, with 15 bases between. Sequencing was done on patients that had shown CD8+CD57+ cell expansion by flow cytometry. This clonotype occurred a few times.

Input material: sorted CD4+, CD8+, or CD8+CD57+ T cells (not recorded which) from PBMCs. This receptor was identified in a human donor with aplastic anemia. The V gene is TRBV19, the J gene TRBJ2-1; D perhaps matches TRBD2 (5 bases). The CDR3 loop reads CASSTPSRADEQFF. In nucleotides, the CDR3 is TGTGCCAGTAGTACGCCTAGCCGGGCGGATGAGCAGTTCTTC.